This T cell receptor (beta chain) was recorded in a study of T cell repertoires in aging, cancer and after chemotherapy. General study results and limits: Median generation probability rose over the chemotherapy interval in each cancer cohort, suggesting rebound thymic output.

In germline, CDR1 is SGHNT, CDR2 YYREEE (reference sequence). V lost 1 base, J lost 8 bases, and 13 bases lay in between. The CDR3 runs 14 residues. Multiplex touch-down PCR with TRB-A/B primers amplified rearranged V-D-J TRB sequences. TCRdb called the multiplex PCR reads again in MiXCR, with one record for every CDR3 protein. The profile shows approximately 8,400 distinct CDR3 sequences, 32% of them singletons. Peripheral blood genomic DNA, not sorted cells or RNA, was the template. A few counts support this clonotype. Its antigen remains unidentified. The receptor comes from a human donor in good health. The sample consisted of blood. This sequence joins TRBV5-4 and TRBJ2-1; D call uncertain. The CDR3 coding sequence is TGTGCCAGCAGCTTGCGCGCCTTCTCCGATGAGCAGTTCTTC. Encoded protein: CASSLRAFSDEQFF.